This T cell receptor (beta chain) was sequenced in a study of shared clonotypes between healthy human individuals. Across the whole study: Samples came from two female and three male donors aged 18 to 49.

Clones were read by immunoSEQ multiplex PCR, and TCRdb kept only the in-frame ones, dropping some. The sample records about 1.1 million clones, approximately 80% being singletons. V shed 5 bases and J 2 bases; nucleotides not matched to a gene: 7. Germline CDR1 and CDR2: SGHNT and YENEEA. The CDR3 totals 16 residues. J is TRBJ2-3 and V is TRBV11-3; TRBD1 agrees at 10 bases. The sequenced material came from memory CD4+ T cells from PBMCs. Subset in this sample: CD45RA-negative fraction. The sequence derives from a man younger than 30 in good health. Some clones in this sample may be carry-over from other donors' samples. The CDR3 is CASSPGTGAYTDTQYF. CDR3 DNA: TGTGCCAGCAGCCCGGGGACAGGGGCCTACACAGATACGCAGTATTTT.